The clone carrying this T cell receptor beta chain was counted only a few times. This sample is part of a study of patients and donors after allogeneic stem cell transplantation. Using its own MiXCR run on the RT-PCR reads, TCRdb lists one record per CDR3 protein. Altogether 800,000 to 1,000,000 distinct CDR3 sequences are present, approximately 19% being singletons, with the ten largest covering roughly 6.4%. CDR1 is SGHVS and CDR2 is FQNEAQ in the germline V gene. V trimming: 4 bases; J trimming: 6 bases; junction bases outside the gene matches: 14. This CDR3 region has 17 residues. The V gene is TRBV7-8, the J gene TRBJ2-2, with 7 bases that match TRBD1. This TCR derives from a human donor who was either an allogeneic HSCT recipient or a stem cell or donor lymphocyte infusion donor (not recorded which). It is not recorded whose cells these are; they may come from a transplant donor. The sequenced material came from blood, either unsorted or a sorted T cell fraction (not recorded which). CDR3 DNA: TGTGCCAGCAGCTCCTATATGAACAGGGGAAGCGCCGGGGAGCTGTTTTTT. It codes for CASSSYMNRGSAGELFF.